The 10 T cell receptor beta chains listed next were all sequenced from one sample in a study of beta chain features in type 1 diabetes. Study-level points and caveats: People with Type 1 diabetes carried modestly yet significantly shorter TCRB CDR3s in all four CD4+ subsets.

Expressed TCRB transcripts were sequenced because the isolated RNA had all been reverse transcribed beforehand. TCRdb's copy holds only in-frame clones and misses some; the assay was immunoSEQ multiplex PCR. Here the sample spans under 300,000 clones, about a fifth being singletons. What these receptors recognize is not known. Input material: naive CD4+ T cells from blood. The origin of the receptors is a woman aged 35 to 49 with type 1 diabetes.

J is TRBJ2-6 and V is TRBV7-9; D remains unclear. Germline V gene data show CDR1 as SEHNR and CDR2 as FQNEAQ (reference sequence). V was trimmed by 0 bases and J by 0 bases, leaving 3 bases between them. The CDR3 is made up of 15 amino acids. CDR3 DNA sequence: TGTGCCAGCAGCTTAGCCGGCTCTGGGGCCAACGTCCTGACTTTC. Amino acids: CASSLAGSGANVLTF.

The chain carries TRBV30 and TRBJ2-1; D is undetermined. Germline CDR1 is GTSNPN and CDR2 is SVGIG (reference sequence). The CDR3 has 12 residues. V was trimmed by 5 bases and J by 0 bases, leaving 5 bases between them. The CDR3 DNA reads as TGTGCCTGGTCGAGCTCCTACAATGAGCAGTTCTTC. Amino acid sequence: CAWSSSYNEQFF.

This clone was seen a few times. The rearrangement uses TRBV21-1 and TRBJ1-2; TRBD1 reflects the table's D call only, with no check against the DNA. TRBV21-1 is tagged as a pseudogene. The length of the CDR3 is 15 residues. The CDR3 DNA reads TGTGCCAGCAGCACCCCGGAGACAGGCAACTATGGCTACACCTTC. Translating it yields CASSTPETGNYGYTF.

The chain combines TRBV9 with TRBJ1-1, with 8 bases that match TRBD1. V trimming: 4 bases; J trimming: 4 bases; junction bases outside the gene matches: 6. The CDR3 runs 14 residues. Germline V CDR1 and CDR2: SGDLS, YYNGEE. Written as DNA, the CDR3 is TGTGCCAGCAGCACGGACAGGGAAGGCACTGAAGCTTTCTTT. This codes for CASSTDREGTEAFF.

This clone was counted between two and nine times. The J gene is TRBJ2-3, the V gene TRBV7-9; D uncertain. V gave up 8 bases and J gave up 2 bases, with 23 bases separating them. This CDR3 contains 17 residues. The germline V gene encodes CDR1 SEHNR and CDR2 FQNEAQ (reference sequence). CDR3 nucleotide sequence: TGTGCCAGCCTGGATGAGCTAGTCCCTGAATACACAGATACGCAGTATTTT. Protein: CASLDELVPEYTDTQYF.

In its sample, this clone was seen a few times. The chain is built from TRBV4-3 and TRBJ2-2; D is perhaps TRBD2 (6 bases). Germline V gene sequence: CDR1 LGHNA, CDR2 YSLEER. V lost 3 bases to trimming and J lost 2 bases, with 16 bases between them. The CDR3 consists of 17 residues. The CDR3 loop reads CASSQEEGLGNTGELFF. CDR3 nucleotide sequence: TGCGCCAGCAGCCAGGAGGAGGGGCTAGGCAACACCGGGGAGCTGTTTTTT.

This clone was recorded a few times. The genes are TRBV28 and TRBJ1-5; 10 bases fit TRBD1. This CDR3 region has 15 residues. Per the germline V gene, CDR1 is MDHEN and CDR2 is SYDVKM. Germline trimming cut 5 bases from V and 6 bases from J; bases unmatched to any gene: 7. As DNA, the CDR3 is TGTGCCAGCAGTATGGGACAGGGGAGGACTCAGCCCCAGCATTTT. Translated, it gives CASSMGQGRTQPQHF.

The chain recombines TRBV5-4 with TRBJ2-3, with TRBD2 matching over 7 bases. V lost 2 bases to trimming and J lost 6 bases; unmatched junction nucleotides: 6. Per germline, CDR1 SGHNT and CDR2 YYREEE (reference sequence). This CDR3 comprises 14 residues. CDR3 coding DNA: TGTGCCAGCAGCTTAGGTAGCGGGCGCGATACGCAGTATTTT. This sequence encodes CASSLGSGRDTQYF.

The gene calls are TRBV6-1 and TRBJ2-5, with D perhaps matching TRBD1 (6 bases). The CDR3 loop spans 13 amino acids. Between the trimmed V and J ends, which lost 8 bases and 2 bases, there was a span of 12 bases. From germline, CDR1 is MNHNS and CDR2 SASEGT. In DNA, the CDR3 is TGTGCCAGCCATTGGACAGTACAAGAGACCCAGTACTTC. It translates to CASHWTVQETQYF.

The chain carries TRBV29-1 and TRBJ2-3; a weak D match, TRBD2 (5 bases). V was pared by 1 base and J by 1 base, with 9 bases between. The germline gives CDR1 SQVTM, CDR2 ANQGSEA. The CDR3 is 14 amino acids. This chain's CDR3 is CSVEGGVGTDTQYF. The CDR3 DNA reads TGCAGCGTTGAAGGGGGAGTGGGCACAGATACGCAGTATTTT.